The source of this TCR beta chain is a study of cytomegalovirus exposure and HLA in healthy donors. Germline CDR1 is SGHTA and CDR2 is FQGNSA. Trimming cost V 5 bases and J 4 bases; bases outside gene matches: 6. The CDR3 has 15 residues. Study-wide findings and caveats: Sequencing artifact likely explains a cluster of highly shared sequence variants. Earlier analysis looked at TCR beta V segments, and most were productive about 90% or about 30% of the time. A later analysis by the authors found several of the most significant clusters apparently linked to common viral pathogens.

60 Vbeta and 13 Jbeta primers were used in PCR. How the authors handled the data: Roughly 12 million of 80 million to 85 million unique TCR beta chains were shared, per a later count. Repertoires were generated with immunoSEQ multiplex PCR, while TCRdb's copy carries only in-frame clones and drops some. That table is the source of V, J and clone size, and D and trimming were worked out from the DNA. The sample contains 100,000 to 150,000 clones, about 80% of which appear only once. About this clone itself: Its antigen is undetermined.

Sequenced sample: PBMCs. The clonotype was recovered from a middle-aged woman in good health and CMV-seropositive. The V and J genes are TRBV7-2 and TRBJ2-1, with 9 bases aligning to TRBD2. The CDR3 is CASSPQAGGYNEQFF. DNA of the CDR3: TGTGCCAGCAGCCCCCAAGCGGGAGGATACAATGAGCAGTTCTTC.